A single T cell receptor beta chain is shown here with its context. Its specificity is unknown. Per the germline V gene, CDR1 is MNHNS and CDR2 is SASEGT. J lost 6 bases, V lost 2 bases, and 13 bases had no gene match. CDR3 length equals 17 residues. Assay used: immunoSEQ multiplex PCR; TCRdb lists only in-frame clones, some missing. Among about 200,000 clones listed, 80% to 85% were seen once. The data originate from a study of cytomegalovirus exposure and HLA in healthy donors. Study-wide points: According to a subsequent analysis, TCR clusters identified in the first cohort showed a tendency to co-occur across the 120 or so validation repertoires. The study recorded about 150 TCR beta chains that were cytomegalovirus-associated.

The V gene is TRBV6-1, the J gene TRBJ1-3; the match to TRBD1 covers 7 bases. The specimen was PBMCs. The clonotype comes from a woman under 40 in good health and CMV-seronegative. CDR3 nucleotides: TGTGCCAGCAGTGAATCGTCTAACCCAGGGGGACTAAACACCATATATTTT. Translated: CASSESSNPGGLNTIYF.